The 18 T cell receptor beta chains given below trace back to one sample, sequenced in a study of blood T cell repertoires in COVID-19. The protocol was immunoSEQ multiplex PCR, while the TCRdb copy is restricted to in-frame clones and leaves out a portion. The sample consists of roughly 500,000 clones, more than 75% of them appearing once. The sequenced material came from PBMCs or T cells enriched from blood (not recorded which). Receptors originate from a woman aged 40 to 49 who had recovered from COVID-19.

The CDR3 here is CASKGAGDEQYF. CDR3 nucleotides: TGTGCCAGCAAAGGGGCTGGCGACGAGCAGTACTTC. This chain joins TRBV2 and TRBJ2-7; D may be TRBD1 (5 bases). The CDR3 has 12 residues. V lost 7 bases, J lost 5 bases, and 12 bases lay in between. Germline-derived CDR1 and CDR2 are SNHLY and FYNNEI.

Worth noting for this clone: This sample also contains other DNA sequences that code for the same CDR3. The rearrangement uses TRBV9 and TRBJ1-2, with TRBD1 matching over 8 bases. V lost 3 bases to trimming and J lost 0 bases; unmatched junction nucleotides: 4. The CDR3 sequence is 15 residues long. The germline V gene has CDR1 SGDLS and CDR2 YYNGEE. The CDR3 bases are TGTGCCAGCAGCGCCCAGGGGGCAGCTAACTATGGCTACACCTTC. Translating gives CASSAQGAANYGYTF.

The rearrangement uses TRBV20-1 and TRBJ1-2; no reliable D call. There are 11 residues in the CDR3. Germline loops: CDR1 DFQATT, CDR2 SNEGSKA (reference sequence). The CDR3 region is CTPGGRDGYTF. In nucleotides, the CDR3 is TGCACCCCGGGCGGGCGTGATGGCTACACCTTC.

The chain links TRBV19 to TRBJ2-7; 10 nucleotides agree with TRBD1. The CDR3 is made up of 15 amino acids. The V gene end was trimmed by 1 base and the J gene end by 2 bases; junction bases not matched to a gene: 2. CDR1 is LNHDA and CDR2 is SQIVND in the germline V gene (reference sequence). The CDR3 region is CASSIGDRGAYEQYF. As DNA, the CDR3 is TGTGCCAGTAGTATAGGGGACAGGGGCGCCTACGAGCAGTACTTC. The full variable domain, rest sourced from reference TRBV19 and TRBJ2-7, is DGGITQSPKYLFRKEGQNVTLSCEQNLNHDAMYWYRQDPGQGLRLIYYSQIVNDFQKGDIAEGYSVSREKKESFPLTVTSAQKNPTAFYLCASSIGDRGAYEQYFGPGTRLTVT.

The chain is built from TRBV2 and TRBJ2-7; tentatively, D is TRBD2 (6 bases). The V end lost 7 bases, the J end lost 3 bases, and 19 bases lay between the germline ends. CDR1 is SNHLY, CDR2 FYNNEI, per germline. CDR3 length: 15 residues. For the CDR3, the DNA is TGTGCCAGCATGAGCGGGCCCGAAAGAATCTACGAGCAGTACTTC. This codes for CASMSGPERIYEQYF.

The V call is TRBV7-2, the J call TRBJ2-7; TRBD2 agrees at 7 bases. This CDR3 has 13 amino acids. CDR1 is SGHTA and CDR2 is FQGNSA in the germline V gene. Trimming took 2 bases from V and 7 from J; bases not matched to a gene: 5. CDR3 loop: CASSLLSGLEQYF. Written as DNA, the CDR3 is TGTGCCAGCAGCTTATTGTCGGGACTAGAGCAGTACTTC.

The genes are TRBV10-3 and TRBJ1-5, with 11 bases that match TRBD1. The V gene end was trimmed by 6 bases and the J gene end by 3 bases; junction bases not matched to a gene: 1. There are 14 residues in the CDR3. Germline CDR1 and CDR2: ENHRY and SYGVKD. CDR3 sequence reads: CAIRGQGDNQPQHF. The CDR3 nucleotides read TGTGCCATCAGGGGACAGGGGGACAATCAGCCCCAGCATTTT.

The genes are TRBV30 and TRBJ1-2, with 7 bases identical to TRBD1. This CDR3 contains 12 residues. Germline V gene data show CDR1 as GTSNPN and CDR2 as SVGIG (reference sequence). J gave up 13 bases and V 5 bases, and 13 bases lay outside the gene matches. For the CDR3, the DNA is TGTGCCTGGGACGAAGGGGGACAGCGGACCACCTTC. This encodes CAWDEGGQRTTF. The full variable domain, completed using reference TRBV30 and TRBJ1-2, is SQTIHQWPATLVQPVGSPLSLECTVEGTSNPNLYWYRQAAGRGLQLLFYSVGIGQISSEVPQNLSASRPQDRQFILSSKKLLLSDSGFYLCAWDEGGQRTTFGSGTRLTVV.

The rearrangement joins TRBV29-1 to TRBJ2-1; 14 bases line up with TRBD2. V shed 7 bases and J 6 bases; nucleotides not matched to a gene: 5. Germline CDR1 is SQVTM and CDR2 is ANQGSEA. There are 14 residues in the CDR3. CDR3 loop: CSARLAGGFNEQFF. CDR3 nucleotides: TGCAGCGCGAGACTAGCGGGAGGGTTCAATGAGCAGTTCTTC.

The CDR3 DNA follows: TGCAGTGCTACCGTGTGGGAGGGCTACACCTTC. Translated: CSATVWEGYTF. The chain links TRBV20-1 to TRBJ1-2; unclear D gene. Between the trimmed V and J ends, which lost 4 bases and 8 bases, there was a span of 11 bases. The CDR3 is 11 amino acids. CDR1 and CDR2 (germline): DFQATT, SNEGSKA (reference sequence).

The chain has TRBV11-2 and TRBJ1-1, with TRBD1 as a possible D gene (5 bases). V lost 0 bases, J lost 2 bases, and 13 bases lay in between. The CDR3 spans 16 residues. CDR1 SGHAT and CDR2 FQNNGV come from the germline V gene. CDR3 amino acids: CASSLEWAGVNTEAFF. The CDR3 bases are TGTGCCAGCAGCTTAGAATGGGCGGGGGTTAACACTGAAGCTTTCTTT.

The rearrangement links TRBV5-6 to TRBJ1-2; possibly TRBD1 for D (6 bases). Germline V CDR1 and CDR2: SGHDT, YYEEEE. CDR3 size: 17 residues. Trimming shortened V by 0 bases and J by 2 bases, and 17 bases separated the two germline ends. CDR3 nucleotide sequence: TGTGCCAGCAGCTTGGCTCCAGGAACAGGGCTAAACTATGGCTACACCTTC. Translation gives CASSLAPGTGLNYGYTF.

This rearrangement joins TRBV4-1 to TRBJ1-1; a weak D match, TRBD1 (6 bases). The germline V gene encodes CDR1 MGHRA and CDR2 YSYEKL. V was trimmed by 0 bases and J by 5 bases, leaving 13 bases between them. CDR3 length: 15 amino acids. DNA for the CDR3: TGCGCCAGCAGCCAAGATGAGGGGGGGAGGACTGAAGCTTTCTTT. It encodes CASSQDEGGRTEAFF.

V is TRBV6-5 and J is TRBJ1-1; the D gene is possibly TRBD1 (5 bases). The CDR3 length is 14 residues. Trimming removed 6 bases from V and 8 bases from J, with 19 bases in between. CDR1 is MNHEY and CDR2 is SVGAGI in the germline V gene. DNA of the CDR3: TGTGCCAGCAGCCGCGCGGGGACGGGGGGAGAAGCTTTCTTT. Translating it yields CASSRAGTGGEAFF.

The chain combines TRBV27 with TRBJ1-2; D is ambiguous. The CDR3 spans 13 residues. CDR1 MNHEY and CDR2 SMNVEV come from the germline V gene (reference sequence). V lost 3 bases to trimming and J lost 0 bases, with 5 bases between them. Written as DNA, the CDR3 is TGTGCCAGCAGTTTTGAGCCTAACTATGGCTACACCTTC. As protein: CASSFEPNYGYTF.

This clone is a singleton in its sample. This chain joins TRBV11-2 and TRBJ2-2, with 9 positions matching TRBD2. V lost 1 base and J lost 6; bases outside the gene matches: 9. The CDR3 totals 17 residues. Germline CDR1 is SGHAT and CDR2 is FQNNGV. The CDR3 DNA reads as TGTGCCAGCAGCTTAGTTGCTAGCGGGATGGTTTCCGGGGAGCTGTTTTTT. Amino acid sequence: CASSLVASGMVSGELFF.

The rearrangement joins TRBV7-6 to TRBJ2-7; a weak D match, TRBD2 (6 bases). This CDR3 is built from 15 residues. Germline CDR1 SGHVS, CDR2 FNYEAQ. With 1 base removed from V and 0 bases from J, the gap between germline ends came to 10 bases. CDR3: CASSLGRGSSYEQYF. For the CDR3, the DNA is TGTGCCAGCAGCTTAGGGCGGGGAAGCTCCTACGAGCAGTACTTC. The full variable domain, in which reference TRBV7-6 and TRBJ2-7 provide the parts outside the CDR3, is GAGVSQSPRYKVTKRGQDVALRCDPISGHVSLYWYRQALGQGPEFLTYFNYEAQQDKSGLPNDRFSAERPEGSISTLTIQRTEQRDSAMYRCASSLGRGSSYEQYFGPGTRLTVT.

The genes are TRBV10-3 and TRBJ2-5; a weak D match, TRBD2 (5 bases). V was shortened by 4 bases and J by 5 bases, with 5 bases between the two germline ends. Germline CDR1 ENHRY, CDR2 SYGVKD. The CDR3 loop spans 11 amino acids. This CDR3 reads CAISGGETQYF. In nucleotides, the CDR3 is TGTGCCATCAGTGGAGGGGAGACCCAGTACTTC.